Shown below are 9 T cell receptor beta chains from a single sample sequenced in a study of Ad26.COV2.S vaccination and SARS-CoV-2 variants. Only in-frame clones appear in the TCRdb table, and some are missing; sequencing was by immunoSEQ multiplex PCR. Of fewer than 800,000 clones listed, 80% to 90% are singletons. As for treatment: around 19 received Ad26.COV2.S at low or high dose, single or two shots; roughly five received placebo; per-sample allocation not given. Collection of samples fell on day 63 after the first vaccine or placebo injection. Sequences were derived from peripheral blood, sampled in a trial of Ad26.COV2.S vaccine versus placebo. The receptors come from a person aged 18-60 years who received the Ad26.COV2.S COVID-19 vaccine or a placebo.

The V call is TRBV4-3, the J call TRBJ2-7; D unclear. V was trimmed by 0 bases and J by 4 bases, leaving 13 bases between them. This CDR3 contains 15 residues. The germline gives CDR1 LGHNA, CDR2 YSLEER. In nucleotides, the CDR3 is TGCGCCAGCAGCCAAGATAGGGCAGTTTGGTACGAGCAGTACTTC. This sequence encodes CASSQDRAVWYEQYF.

The chain couples TRBV27 to TRBJ2-1; a weak D match, TRBD2 (5 bases). V was pared by 3 bases and J by 4 bases, with 10 bases between. The germline CDR1 and CDR2 sequences are MNHEY and SMNVEV (reference sequence). This CDR3 spans 14 amino acids. The CDR3 coding sequence is TGTGCCAGCAGTTTTGGGAGTCTTTACAATGAGCAGTTCTTC. Its protein is CASSFGSLYNEQFF.

V usage is TRBV6-5 and J usage is TRBJ2-7; 8 positions agree with TRBD2. CDR3 length equals 15 residues. Germline V lookup: CDR1 MNHEY, CDR2 SVGAGI. Trimming removed 3 bases from V and 1 base from J; junction bases left unmatched: 5. This CDR3 reads CASSYRLAGSYEQYF. The CDR3 region has the DNA TGTGCCAGCAGTTATCGGCTAGCGGGTTCCTACGAGCAGTACTTC.

This clone appeared a single time. The chain carries TRBV6-2 or TRBV6-3 and TRBJ2-1; 7 nucleotides match TRBD2. With 2 bases clipped from V and 0 bases from J, the junction kept 7 bases outside the gene matches. The germline V gene has CDR1 MNHEY and CDR2 SVGEGT. CDR3 length equals 17 residues. CDR3 amino acids: CASSYMRGSSSYNEQFF. The CDR3 DNA reads as TGTGCCAGCAGTTACATGCGCGGGAGCTCCTCCTACAATGAGCAGTTCTTC.

V is TRBV2 and J is TRBJ2-3; 7 nucleotides match TRBD2. V lost 7 bases and J lost 2; bases outside the gene matches: 9. The germline gives CDR1 SNHLY, CDR2 FYNNEI. CDR3 length: 15 amino acids. CDR3 region: CASNGGWINTDTQYF. CDR3 DNA: TGTGCCAGCAACGGGGGGTGGATAAACACAGATACGCAGTATTTT.

The CDR3 coding sequence is TGTGCCAGTAGTATGGAGGACAGCTCCTACAATGAGCAGTTCTTC. Protein product: CASSMEDSSYNEQFF. The chain carries TRBV19 and TRBJ2-1; a weak D match, TRBD1 (6 bases). This CDR3 has 15 amino acids. Trimming stripped 3 bases from V and 0 bases from J, with 9 bases between. Germline V gene sequence: CDR1 LNHDA, CDR2 SQIVND (reference sequence).

This clone appeared once. The chain combines TRBV10-3 with TRBJ2-5; TRBD2 matches at 7 bases. With V trimmed by 9 bases and J by 4 bases, 8 bases remained unmatched. CDR1 is ENHRY, CDR2 SYGVKD, per germline. The CDR3 has 13 residues. The chain's CDR3 is CAIKWEGGETQYF. Written as DNA, the CDR3 is TGTGCCATAAAGTGGGAGGGCGGAGAGACCCAGTACTTC.

This chain joins TRBV3-1 (or the pseudogene TRBV3-2) and TRBJ1-1; D possibly corresponds to TRBD1 (5 bases). CDR3 length equals 15 residues. The ends were cut back, 0 bases at V and 4 bases at J, with 12 bases in the middle. Per the germline V gene, CDR1 is LGHDT and CDR2 is YNNKEL (reference sequence). The CDR3 protein is CASSQEISGSTEAFF. The CDR3 DNA is TGTGCCAGCAGCCAAGAGATTTCAGGGTCCACTGAAGCTTTCTTT.

This sequence joins TRBV2 and TRBJ1-6, with a weak D call TRBD1 (6 bases). Germline CDR1 and CDR2: SNHLY and FYNNEI. Deletions cut 6 bases from V and 8 bases from J, with 17 bases between. The CDR3 extends over 15 amino acids. CDR3 DNA sequence: TGTGCCAGCAGCGCCCGGGGAGGGGGTTATTCACCCCTCCACTTT. This translates into CASSARGGGYSPLHF.